One and the same sample provided the 31 T cell receptor beta chains below, sequenced in a study of OX40 agonist ivuxolimab in advanced cancers. Sequenced by immunoSEQ multiplex PCR; TCRdb stores in-frame clones only, minus some. The table includes tens of thousands of clones, approximately 90% detected once. The starting material was CD4+ or CD8+ T cells sorted from blood, obtained in a trial of the OX40 agonist ivuxolimab. The receptors were gathered from an adult with an advanced solid tumor such as melanoma, head and neck, liver or kidney cancer.

This chain uses TRBV6-1 with TRBJ1-1, with unresolved D. V gave up 5 bases and J gave up 8 bases, with 15 bases separating them. The CDR3 totals 13 residues. The germline V gene encodes CDR1 MNHNS and CDR2 SASEGT. The CDR3 is CASSQSPAAEAFF. In DNA, the CDR3 is TGTGCCAGCAGTCAGAGCCCCGCGGCGGAAGCTTTCTTT.

This clone has only one observation. This chain uses TRBV19 with TRBJ1-3; weak D call: TRBD1 (5 bases). Deletions cut 5 bases from V and 1 base from J, with 12 bases between. Germline lookup yields CDR1 LNHDA and CDR2 SQIVND (reference sequence). The CDR3 has 15 residues. CDR3 DNA sequence: TGTGCCAGTAGTTTCGGGACGGGGTCTGGAAACACCATATATTTT. Its protein product is CASSFGTGSGNTIYF.

This chain connects TRBV7-9 to TRBJ2-1, with D perhaps TRBD1 (7 bases). The V gene's germline CDR1 is SEHNR and CDR2 FQNEAQ (reference sequence). Trimming removed 9 bases at V and 6 bases at J, with 15 bases between. The CDR3 has 13 amino acids. This chain's CDR3 is CASTAGGFNEQFF. As DNA, the CDR3 is TGTGCCAGTACGGCAGGGGGGTTCAATGAGCAGTTCTTC. Full variable domain (remainder filled in from reference TRBV7-9 and TRBJ2-1): DTGVSQNPRHKITKRGQNVTFRCDPISEHNRLYWYRQTLGQGPEFLTYFQNEAQLEKSRLLSDRFSAERPKGSFSTLEIQRTEQGDSAMYLCASTAGGFNEQFFGPGTRLTVL.

The chain combines TRBV5-6 with TRBJ2-5, with D possibly being TRBD2 (5 bases). This CDR3 contains 11 residues. Trimming removed 7 bases from V and 5 bases from J, with 9 bases in between. CDR1 is SGHDT, CDR2 YYEEEE, per germline. The CDR3 DNA is TGTGCCAGCGTAACGGGGGAGACCCAGTACTTC. Translation: CASVTGETQYF.

The chain links TRBV7-9 to TRBJ2-3, with no clear D. Germline V lookup: CDR1 SEHNR, CDR2 FQNEAQ (reference sequence). There are 15 residues in the CDR3. Deletions cut 1 base from V and 1 base from J, with 9 bases between. CDR3 region: CASSLVYGRTDTQYF. DNA of the CDR3: TGTGCCAGCAGCTTAGTTTACGGGCGCACAGATACGCAGTATTTT.

This clone was detected a few times. The V call is TRBV6-1, the J call TRBJ2-5; tentatively, D is TRBD1 (6 bases). Trimming removed 0 bases from V and 1 base from J, with 18 bases in between. This CDR3 comprises 18 residues. CDR1 is MNHNS, CDR2 SASEGT, per germline. The CDR3 reads CASSEALGAGNPQETQYF. In DNA, the CDR3 is TGTGCCAGCAGTGAAGCCTTGGGGGCCGGCAATCCCCAAGAGACCCAGTACTTC.

The genes are TRBV19 and TRBJ1-1; D is perhaps TRBD1 (6 bases). CDR1 and CDR2 (germline): LNHDA, SQIVND (reference sequence). This CDR3 contains 12 residues. The germline V and J ends were trimmed by 3 bases and 5 bases, with 7 bases remaining between them. The CDR3, as DNA: TGTGCCAGTAGTATTGGACAGACTGAAGCTTTCTTT. Its translation: CASSIGQTEAFF.

This rearrangement joins TRBV30 to TRBJ1-5; D is perhaps TRBD1 (5 bases). Trimming left V 2 bases short and J 2 bases short, with 10 bases between. This CDR3 region has 14 residues. Germline V gives CDR1 GTSNPN, CDR2 SVGIG (reference sequence). CDR3 DNA sequence: TGTGCCTGGAGTCCGGGGGATGGCAATCAGCCCCAGCATTTT. Protein sequence: CAWSPGDGNQPQHF. Drawing the rest from reference TRBV30 and TRBJ1-5, the complete variable domain is SQTIHQWPATLVQPVGSPLSLECTVEGTSNPNLYWYRQAAGRGLQLLFYSVGIGQISSEVPQNLSASRPQDRQFILSSKKLLLSDSGFYLCAWSPGDGNQPQHFGDGTRLSIL.

The V call is TRBV27, the J call TRBJ1-1; no clear D gene. This CDR3 region has 12 residues. Trimming stripped 7 bases from V and 6 bases from J, with 12 bases between. CDR1 is MNHEY, CDR2 SMNVEV, per germline (reference sequence). Written as DNA, the CDR3 is TGTGCCAGCATCTCCTCGGGTTCTGAAGCTTTCTTT. Its translation: CASISSGSEAFF.

The V call is TRBV9, the J call TRBJ2-5, with 7 bases aligning to TRBD2. The CDR3 is 17 amino acids. Germline trimming cut 0 bases from V and 1 base from J; bases unmatched to any gene: 9. Looked up from germline, CDR1 is SGDLS and CDR2 is YYNGEE. CDR3 coding DNA: TGTGCCAGCAGCGTAGGGTCAACGGGGACTATCCAAGAGACCCAGTACTTC. Protein sequence: CASSVGSTGTIQETQYF.

The chain recombines TRBV23-1 with TRBJ2-5; perhaps TRBD1 as D (6 bases). The end of the DNA is better explained by TRBJ2-7, so the J call may be wrong. TRBV23-1 counts as an open reading frame of uncertain function. The CDR3 contains 13 residues. CDR3 sequence reads: CASSPQGSYEQYF. The CDR3, as DNA: TGCGCCAGCAGCCCTCAGGGGTCCTACGAGCAGTACTTC.

The V gene is TRBV7-6, the J gene TRBJ2-5; TRBD1 matches 9 bases. CDR1 is SGHVS, CDR2 FNYEAQ, per germline. V gave up 5 bases and J gave up 2 bases; unmatched junction bases: 6. The CDR3 is 15 amino acids. CDR3 sequence: CASSPGTGHQETQYF. The CDR3 DNA is TGTGCCAGCAGCCCCGGGACAGGGCATCAAGAGACCCAGTACTTC.

The rearrangement uses TRBV28 and TRBJ1-3; D not resolved. Trimming took off 5 bases at V and 4 bases at J, with 12 bases between the two ends. The CDR3 is 14 amino acids. Germline V lookup: CDR1 MDHEN, CDR2 SYDVKM. The CDR3, as DNA: TGTGCCAGCAGTCCCCGTGAGGGAGGAAACACCATATATTTT. This codes for CASSPREGGNTIYF.

In nucleotides, the CDR3 is TGTGCCAGCAGCCAAGATCCACCCACAGGGGACGTCTCCTACGAGCAGTACTTC. It specifies CASSQDPPTGDVSYEQYF. The rearrangement joins TRBV4-2 to TRBJ2-7, with 7 bases that match TRBD1. After removal of 0 bases from V and 0 bases from J, the junction contained 11 bases not matched to a gene. Germline-derived CDR1 and CDR2 are LGHNA and YNFKEQ. The CDR3 covers 18 residues.

This chain uses TRBV29-1 with TRBJ1-2; weak D call: TRBD1 (5 bases). The ends were cut back, 0 bases at V and 7 bases at J, with 9 bases in the middle. The CDR3 runs 12 residues. The V gene's germline CDR1 is SQVTM and CDR2 ANQGSEA. The CDR3 is CSVEDLGGGYTF. The CDR3, as DNA: TGCAGCGTTGAAGATCTCGGGGGTGGCTACACCTTC.

The chain combines TRBV7-8 with TRBJ2-7; D is unresolved. CDR3 length: 16 residues. V lost 4 bases and J 1 base, leaving 17 bases between the germline ends. Germline V gene lookup returns CDR1 SGHVS and CDR2 FQNEAQ. The CDR3 DNA sequence: TGTGCCAGCAGCTGGGCCCAGGAGCATCTGTCCTACGAGCAGTACTTC. Protein product: CASSWAQEHLSYEQYF. Based on the CDR3 plus reference TRBV7-8 and TRBJ2-7, the full variable domain is GAGVSQSPRYKVAKRGQDVALRCDPISGHVSLFWYQQALGQGPEFLTYFQNEAQLDKSGLPSDRFFAERPEGSVSTLKIQRTQQEDSAVYLCASSWAQEHLSYEQYFGPGTRLTVT.

This clone was seen once. The chain recombines TRBV19 with TRBJ2-1, with D possibly matching TRBD2 (6 bases). This CDR3 region has 16 residues. Germline V gene lookup returns CDR1 LNHDA and CDR2 SQIVND (reference sequence). The V and J ends lost 3 bases and 4 bases respectively, with 16 bases between them. This CDR3 reads CASSMGAGSMYNEQFF. The CDR3, as DNA: TGTGCCAGTAGTATGGGTGCGGGGTCAATGTACAATGAGCAGTTCTTC.

The rearrangement links TRBV4-3 to TRBJ2-7, with TRBD2 matching 7 bases. From germline, CDR1 is LGHNA and CDR2 YSLEER. The V and J ends lost 0 bases and 6 bases, in that order; junction bases with no gene match: 11. The CDR3 runs to 16 residues. CDR3 loop: CASSQDRQVAGLEQYF. The DNA for the CDR3 is TGCGCCAGCAGCCAAGATAGGCAAGTAGCGGGCCTCGAGCAGTACTTC.

The chain links TRBV28 to TRBJ2-1, with 8 bases identical to TRBD1. Germline trimming cut 3 bases from V and 2 bases from J; bases unmatched to any gene: 6. The CDR3 extends over 16 amino acids. CDR1 MDHEN and CDR2 SYDVKM come from the germline V gene. CDR3 DNA: TGTGCCAGCAGTTTCGGACAGGGTCCACCCTACAATGAGCAGTTCTTC. Amino acids: CASSFGQGPPYNEQFF. Together with reference TRBV28 and TRBJ2-1, the CDR3 gives the full variable domain: DVKVTQSSRYLVKRTGEKVFLECVQDMDHENMFWYRQDPGLGLRLIYFSYDVKMKEKGDIPEGYSVSREKKERFSLILESASTNQTSMYLCASSFGQGPPYNEQFFGPGTRLTVL.

The chain employs TRBV15 and TRBJ1-1; D gene unclear. V was cut by 1 base and J by 5 bases, with 14 bases left in between. The length of the CDR3 is 15 residues. Germline-derived CDR1 and CDR2 are LNHNV and YYDKDF (reference sequence). CDR3 DNA sequence: TGTGCCACCAGCAGAGCCTCGCAGCCGAGAACTGAAGCTTTCTTT. Translation: CATSRASQPRTEAFF.

This chain connects TRBV2 to TRBJ2-5; a possible D gene is TRBD1 (5 bases). This CDR3 contains 12 residues. Germline V gives CDR1 SNHLY, CDR2 FYNNEI. Trimming removed 6 bases from V and 5 bases from J, with 10 bases in between. The DNA for the CDR3 is TGTGCCAGCAGACAGGTTCGGGAGACCCAGTACTTC. It is translated as CASRQVRETQYF.

A single count supports this clone. The chain employs TRBV4-3 and TRBJ2-7; D call uncertain. V lost 0 bases and J 2 bases, leaving 11 bases between the germline ends. Germline CDR1 is LGHNA and CDR2 is YSLEER. The CDR3 spans 15 residues. The CDR3 DNA reads as TGCGCCAGCAGCCAAGATTGGTCAGGAGCCTACGAGCAGTACTTC. Amino acids: CASSQDWSGAYEQYF.

V gene TRBV27 combines with J gene TRBJ1-6; possibly TRBD1 for D (6 bases). The CDR3 runs 15 residues. V lost 8 bases and J 7 bases, leaving 18 bases between the germline ends. Looked up from germline, CDR1 is MNHEY and CDR2 is SMNVEV (reference sequence). The CDR3 loop reads CASRTQTGVNSPLHF. DNA of the CDR3: TGTGCCAGCCGAACTCAGACAGGTGTCAATTCACCCCTCCACTTT.

The chain recombines TRBV9 with TRBJ2-1, with TRBD2 as a possible D gene (6 bases). The CDR3 has 15 residues. Trimming removed 0 bases from V and 8 bases from J, with 15 bases in between. The germline CDR1 and CDR2 sequences are SGDLS and YYNGEE. The CDR3 sequence is CASSVVGEERDEQFF. As DNA, the CDR3 is TGTGCCAGCAGCGTAGTGGGGGAGGAAAGGGATGAGCAGTTCTTC.

The CDR3 DNA reads as TGTGCCAGCAGCCTACAGGGTCGTAATTCACCCCTCCACTTT. The encoded protein is CASSLQGRNSPLHF. The chain couples TRBV7-8 to TRBJ1-6; tentative D call: TRBD1 (6 bases). CDR3 length: 14 amino acids. The V end was cut by 5 bases, the J end by 6 bases, with 11 bases between. CDR1 and CDR2 from the germline V gene are SGHVS and FQNEAQ.

The chain uses TRBV19 and TRBJ2-1, with 8 bases aligning to TRBD2. The CDR3 totals 14 residues. Germline V gene data show CDR1 as LNHDA and CDR2 as SQIVND (reference sequence). The V segment lost 7 bases and the J segment 6 bases; nucleotides outside the gene matches: 8. The DNA of the CDR3 is TGTGCCAGTACCACCGGGGGGGCCGGCAATGAGCAGTTCTTC. The encoded protein is CASTTGGAGNEQFF.

This rearrangement joins TRBV6-6 to TRBJ1-1, with D possibly TRBD1 on 5 matching bases. Germline V lookup: CDR1 MNHNY, CDR2 SVGAGI (reference sequence). This CDR3 is 16 amino acids long. V shed 5 bases and J shed 2 bases, with 18 bases lying between them. CDR3 protein: CASSPLDGRGNTEAFF. Here the CDR3 DNA reads TGTGCCAGCAGTCCTCTCGACGGAAGGGGTAACACTGAAGCTTTCTTT.

The gene calls are TRBV6-5 and TRBJ1-2, with D uncertain. This CDR3 is built from 15 residues. V lost 0 bases to trimming and J lost 0 bases, with 8 bases between them. Germline assignment: CDR1 MNHEY and CDR2 SVGAGI. CDR3 in amino acids: CASSYSGRSNYGYTF. The CDR3 coding sequence is TGTGCCAGCAGTTACTCGGGAAGGTCTAACTATGGCTACACCTTC.

A few counts support this clone. The chain is built from TRBV6-5 and TRBJ1-6; weak D call: TRBD1 (6 bases). The germline V gene has CDR1 MNHEY and CDR2 SVGAGI. The CDR3 consists of 15 residues. The germline V and J ends were trimmed by 4 bases and 3 bases, with 10 bases remaining between them. Here the CDR3 reads CASSSQGYYNSPLHF. CDR3 coding DNA: TGTGCCAGCAGTTCACAGGGTTACTATAATTCACCCCTCCACTTT.

This chain's CDR3 is CASSLTGGNNSPLHF. CDR3 DNA sequence: TGTGCCAGCAGTCTTACAGGGGGCAATAATTCACCCCTCCACTTT. The chain combines TRBV6-1 with TRBJ1-6; the match to TRBD1 covers 9 bases. The CDR3 is 15 amino acids. J gave up 5 bases and V 5 bases, and 4 bases lay outside the gene matches. Germline CDR1 MNHNS, CDR2 SASEGT.

V gene TRBV9 combines with J gene TRBJ1-1, with 7 positions matching TRBD1. V was pared by 4 bases and J by 5 bases, with 8 bases of the junction left unmatched. CDR3 size: 14 residues. CDR1 and CDR2 (germline): SGDLS, YYNGEE. Written as DNA, the CDR3 is TGTGCCAGCAGCCCTACAGGGGCATGGACTGAAGCTTTCTTT. Amino acids: CASSPTGAWTEAFF.